These T cell receptor beta chains were read from a single sample in a study of blood T cell repertoires in COVID-19. Measured with immunoSEQ multiplex PCR; TCRdb has only the in-frame clones, and not every one. The table lists around 190,000 clones, 88% of them singletons. Sequencing input: peripheral blood. The receptors were gathered from a human donor in a cohort sampled during active COVID-19. Each CDR3 is given with its conserved first and last residue. D genes are given only for firm matches. Not every row has a clone size; where given, it reads once, few, many or a size class.

NA TRBJ2-7 TRBD1 TRBV5-4 CASSFGGQGSSYEQYF TGTGCCAGCAGCTTTGGTGGACAGGGAAGCTCCTACGAGCAGTACTTC
NA TRBJ1-6 NA TRBV2 CASSGGIQGSPLHF TGTGCCAGCAGTGGAGGAATACAGGGATCACCCCTCCACTTT
few TRBJ2-7 TRBD1 TRBV5-4 CASSLGQGAYEQYF TGTGCCAGCAGCTTGGGACAGGGAGCCTACGAGCAGTACTTC
NA TRBJ1-5 NA TRBV6-2/TRBV6-3 CASSYSGVNQPQHF TGTGCCAGCAGTTACTCAGGGGTCAATCAGCCCCAGCATTTT
few TRBJ1-1 NA TRBV28 CASSFLNTEAFF TGTGCCAGCAGTTTCTTGAACACTGAAGCTTTCTTT
NA TRBJ2-7 TRBD2 TRBV25-1 CASSEPGLGFYEQYF TGTGCCAGCAGTGAACCCGGACTAGGATTCTACGAGCAGTACTTC
once TRBJ1-1 TRBD1 TRBV4-1 CASSPGRIGQGTPYTEAFF TGCGCCAGCAGCCCGGGTCGCATAGGACAGGGGACCCCCTACACTGAAGCTTTCTTT
NA TRBJ2-7 TRBD2 TRBV18 CASSPPFPSGRAGGWEQYF TGTGCCAGCTCACCACCTTTCCCTAGCGGGAGGGCCGGAGGATGGGAGCAGTACTTC
NA TRBJ2-1 TRBD2 TRBV9 CASSPSPAGGGYEQFF TGTGCCAGCAGCCCATCCCCGGCGGGAGGAGGGTATGAGCAGTTCTTC
NA TRBJ1-1 TRBD1 TRBV10-3 CAISRTGGDQGTEAFF TGTGCCATCAGTCGGACAGGGGGCGACCAAGGCACTGAAGCTTTCTTT
once TRBJ2-7 TRBD2 TRBV28 CASSMGGGIRYEQYF TGTGCCAGCAGCATGGGGGGGGGAATTCGATACGAGCAGTACTTC
NA TRBJ2-3 NA TRBV20-1 CSASRGDTQYF TGCAGTGCCAGTAGGGGGGATACGCAGTATTTT
NA TRBJ2-1 TRBD2 TRBV2 CASSETSGGVNEQFF TGTGCCAGCAGTGAAACTAGCGGGGGTGTCAATGAGCAGTTCTTC